Following are 12 T cell receptor beta chains from one sample sequenced in a study of cytomegalovirus exposure and HLA in healthy donors. The primer mix had 60 Vbeta and 13 Jbeta primers. This table comes from immunoSEQ multiplex PCR, and its TCRdb copy is limited to in-frame clones, with some not included. The table lists about 140,000 clones, around 80% of them singletons. The sequenced sample consisted of PBMCs. These receptors were collected from a man aged 40-49 years in good health and CMV-seropositive.

The gene calls are TRBV27 and TRBJ2-7; 9 nucleotides line up with TRBD1. CDR1 is MNHEY, CDR2 SMNVEV, per germline (reference sequence). The CDR3 has 17 amino acids. Trimming at V came to 0 bases and at J to 1 base, leaving 7 bases not matched to a gene. This CDR3 is CASSLSGTGYPSYEQYF. The CDR3 bases are TGTGCCAGCAGTTTATCCGGGACAGGGTACCCTTCCTACGAGCAGTACTTC.

V gene TRBV11-1 combines with J gene TRBJ2-3; D perhaps matches TRBD2 (5 bases). The CDR3 runs to 14 residues. Germline assignment: CDR1 SGHAT and CDR2 FQDESV (reference sequence). V shed 5 bases and J shed 2 bases, with 11 bases lying between them. CDR3 sequence (DNA): TGTGCCAGCAGCGGCCGGGGTCACACAGATACGCAGTATTTT. Its translation is CASSGRGHTDTQYF.

The J gene is TRBJ2-7, the V gene TRBV5-5; 7 bases are shared with TRBD1. Germline V gene data show CDR1 as SGHKS and CDR2 as YYEKEE (reference sequence). With 4 bases clipped from V and 6 bases from J, the junction kept 13 bases outside the gene matches. The CDR3 length is 15 residues. In nucleotides, the CDR3 is TGTGCCAGCAGCCGGGGACAGAACTTAGGGGGCGAGCAGTACTTC. Amino acids: CASSRGQNLGGEQYF.

The chain has TRBV25-1 and TRBJ2-3, with TRBD1 matching over 7 bases. CDR1 and CDR2 from the germline V gene are MGHDK and SYGVNS. J gave up 1 base and V 4 bases, and 2 bases lay outside the gene matches. The CDR3 consists of 14 residues. The CDR3 DNA follows: TGTGCCAGCAGTGCAACAGGGGGCACAGATACGCAGTATTTT. Amino acids: CASSATGGTDTQYF.

The chain employs TRBV4-3 and TRBJ1-1; 9 nucleotides match TRBD1. V lost 1 base, J lost 9 bases, and 3 bases stayed unmatched. The CDR3 consists of 13 residues. Germline V lookup: CDR1 LGHNA, CDR2 YSLEER. The CDR3 is CASSQGQGGKAFF. The CDR3, as DNA: TGCGCCAGCAGCCAAGGACAGGGGGGTAAAGCTTTCTTT.

The V gene is TRBV5-5, the J gene TRBJ2-5; 8 bases fit TRBD1. The CDR3 length is 15 residues. Germline lookup yields CDR1 SGHKS and CDR2 YYEKEE (reference sequence). Trimming took 5 bases from V and 4 from J; bases not matched to a gene: 10. The CDR3 DNA is TGTGCCAGCAGGGAAGGACAGGGAGGTAGAGAGACCCAGTACTTC. Protein product: CASREGQGGRETQYF.

This clone was found a few times. The genes are TRBV30 and TRBJ2-2; 13 bases match TRBD2. Looked up from germline, CDR1 is GTSNPN and CDR2 is SVGIG (reference sequence). V shed 5 bases and J 7 bases; nucleotides not matched to a gene: 4. The CDR3 sequence is 14 residues long. CDR3 bases: TGTGCCTGGGCCCGACTAGCGGGAGGCGGGGAGCTGTTTTTT. This translates into CAWARLAGGGELFF. Full variable domain (missing parts from reference TRBV30 and TRBJ2-2): SQTIHQWPATLVQPVGSPLSLECTVEGTSNPNLYWYRQAAGRGLQLLFYSVGIGQISSEVPQNLSASRPQDRQFILSSKKLLLSDSGFYLCAWARLAGGGELFFGEGSRLTVL.

This clone was observed a single time. The chain uses TRBV5-1 and TRBJ1-5; 7 nucleotides match TRBD1. Trimming at V came to 4 bases and at J to 4 bases, leaving 2 bases not matched to a gene. This CDR3 has 13 residues. Germline V gene lookup returns CDR1 SGHRS and CDR2 YFSETQ. CDR3 protein: CASSPTGNQPQHF. CDR3 in DNA: TGCGCCAGCAGCCCGACAGGGAATCAGCCCCAGCATTTT.

The chain couples TRBV27 to TRBJ1-5; D unresolved. This CDR3 comprises 14 residues. The V gene lost 5 bases and the J gene lost 7 bases, with 15 bases spanning the gap. The germline CDR1 and CDR2 sequences are MNHEY and SMNVEV (reference sequence). The DNA for the CDR3 is TGTGCCAGCAGTGAAGTGAGGGTAGGCCAGCCCCAGCATTTT. Encoded protein: CASSEVRVGQPQHF.

This rearrangement joins TRBV15 to TRBJ1-1; the D is unclear. Trimming removed 1 base from V and 6 bases from J, with 6 bases in between. This CDR3 has 12 residues. Germline CDR1 is LNHNV and CDR2 is YYDKDF (reference sequence). The CDR3: CATSRVMSEAFF. In DNA, the CDR3 is TGTGCCACCAGCAGAGTAATGTCTGAAGCTTTCTTT. Full variable domain (outside the CDR3, taken from reference TRBV15 and TRBJ1-1): DAMVIQNPRYQVTQFGKPVTLSCSQTLNHNVMYWYQQKSSQAPKLLFHYYDKDFNNEADTPDNFQSRRPNTSFCFLDIRSPGLGDTAMYLCATSRVMSEAFFGQGTRLTVV.

The chain is built from TRBV7-9 and TRBJ2-6; 13 nucleotides line up with TRBD2. Germline-derived CDR1 and CDR2 are SEHNR and FQNEAQ (reference sequence). This CDR3 has 18 residues. The V and J ends lost 5 bases and 2 bases, in that order; junction bases with no gene match: 6. The CDR3 reads CASSKLAGGPPGANVLTF. The CDR3 DNA reads TGTGCCAGCAGCAAACTAGCGGGAGGGCCCCCTGGGGCCAACGTCCTGACTTTC.

The J gene is TRBJ2-5, the V gene TRBV7-2, with D maybe TRBD1 (5 bases). CDR1 and CDR2 from the germline V gene are SGHTA and FQGNSA. Trimming took off 5 bases at V and 4 bases at J, with 17 bases between the two ends. This CDR3 region has 15 residues. The CDR3 nucleotides read TGTGCCAGCAGCCCGGAGCCAGGGTCCCTAGAGACCCAGTACTTC. This gives the protein CASSPEPGSLETQYF.